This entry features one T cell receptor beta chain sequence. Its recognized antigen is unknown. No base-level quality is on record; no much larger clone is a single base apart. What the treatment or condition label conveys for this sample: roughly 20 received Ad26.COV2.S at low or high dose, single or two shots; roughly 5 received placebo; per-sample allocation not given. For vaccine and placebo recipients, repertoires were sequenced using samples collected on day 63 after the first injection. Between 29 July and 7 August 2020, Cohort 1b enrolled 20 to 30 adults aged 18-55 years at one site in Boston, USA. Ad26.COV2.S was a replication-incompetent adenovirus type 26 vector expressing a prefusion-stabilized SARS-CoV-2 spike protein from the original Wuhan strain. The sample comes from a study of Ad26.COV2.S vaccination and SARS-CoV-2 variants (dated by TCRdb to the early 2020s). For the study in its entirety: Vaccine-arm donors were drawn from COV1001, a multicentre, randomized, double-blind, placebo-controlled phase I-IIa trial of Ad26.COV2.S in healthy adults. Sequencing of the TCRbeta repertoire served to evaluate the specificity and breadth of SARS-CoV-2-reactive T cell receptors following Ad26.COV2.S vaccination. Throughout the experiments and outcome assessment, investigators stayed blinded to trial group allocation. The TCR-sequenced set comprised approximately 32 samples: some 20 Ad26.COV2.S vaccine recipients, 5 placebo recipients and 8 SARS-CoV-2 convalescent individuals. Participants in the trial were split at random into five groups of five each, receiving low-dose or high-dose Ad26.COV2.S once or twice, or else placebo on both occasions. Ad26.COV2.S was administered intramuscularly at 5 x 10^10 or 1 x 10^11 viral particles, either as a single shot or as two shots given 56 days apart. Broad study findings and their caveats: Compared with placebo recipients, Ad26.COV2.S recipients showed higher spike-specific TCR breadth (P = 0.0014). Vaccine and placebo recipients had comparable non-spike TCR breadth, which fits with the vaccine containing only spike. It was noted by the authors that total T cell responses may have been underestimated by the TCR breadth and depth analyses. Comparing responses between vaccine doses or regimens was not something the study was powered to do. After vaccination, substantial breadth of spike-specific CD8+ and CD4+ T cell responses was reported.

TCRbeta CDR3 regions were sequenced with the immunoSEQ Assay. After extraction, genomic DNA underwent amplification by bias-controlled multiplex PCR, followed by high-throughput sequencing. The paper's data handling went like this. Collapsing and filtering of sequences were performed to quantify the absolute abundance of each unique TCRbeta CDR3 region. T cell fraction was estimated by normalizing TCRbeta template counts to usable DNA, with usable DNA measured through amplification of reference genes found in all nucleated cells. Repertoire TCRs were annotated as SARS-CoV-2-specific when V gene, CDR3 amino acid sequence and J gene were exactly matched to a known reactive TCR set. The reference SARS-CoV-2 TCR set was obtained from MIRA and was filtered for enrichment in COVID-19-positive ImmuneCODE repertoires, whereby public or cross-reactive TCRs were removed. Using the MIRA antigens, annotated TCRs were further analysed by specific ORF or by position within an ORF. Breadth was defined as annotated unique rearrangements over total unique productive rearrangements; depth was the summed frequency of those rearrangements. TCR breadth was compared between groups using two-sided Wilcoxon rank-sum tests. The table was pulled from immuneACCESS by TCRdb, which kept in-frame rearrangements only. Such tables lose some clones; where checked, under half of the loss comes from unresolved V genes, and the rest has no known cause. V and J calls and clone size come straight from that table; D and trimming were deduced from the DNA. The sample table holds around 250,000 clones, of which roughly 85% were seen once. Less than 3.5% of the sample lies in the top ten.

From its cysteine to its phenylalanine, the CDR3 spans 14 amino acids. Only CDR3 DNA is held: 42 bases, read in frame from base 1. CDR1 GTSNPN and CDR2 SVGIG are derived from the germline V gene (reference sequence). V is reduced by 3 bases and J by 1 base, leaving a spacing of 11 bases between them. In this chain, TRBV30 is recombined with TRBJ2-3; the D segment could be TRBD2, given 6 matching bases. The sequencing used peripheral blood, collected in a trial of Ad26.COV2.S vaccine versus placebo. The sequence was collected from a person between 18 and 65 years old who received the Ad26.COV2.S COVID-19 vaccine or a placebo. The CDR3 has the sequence CAWSPPSGTDTQYF. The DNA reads TGTGCCTGGAGCCCCCCTAGCGGCACAGATACGCAGTATTTT.